The 20 T cell receptor beta chains below come from one sample, sequenced in a study of shared clonotypes between healthy human individuals. Data came from immunoSEQ multiplex PCR; TCRdb stores just in-frame clones and leaves some out. Here the sample spans millions of clones, approximately 95% being singletons. The sequencing input was naive CD4+ T cells sorted from blood. The subset here: CD45RA+ positively selected. These TCRs come from a man aged 18-30 years in good health.

Remarks on this clone: Other DNA sequences in the sample encode the same CDR3. The rearrangement uses TRBV19 and TRBJ1-2; D call uncertain. This CDR3 comprises 15 residues. Germline CDR1 reads LNHDA; CDR2 reads SQIVND (reference sequence). Trimming removed 3 bases at V and 5 bases at J, with 16 bases between. The chain's CDR3 is CASSIGGTVPYGYTF. The CDR3, as DNA: TGTGCCAGTAGTATTGGAGGAACGGTCCCATATGGCTACACCTTC.

The V gene is TRBV7-8, the J gene TRBJ1-2, with D possibly TRBD1 on 6 matching bases. Germline V CDR1 and CDR2: SGHVS, FQNEAQ. V was shortened by 1 base and J by 4 bases, with 16 bases between the two germline ends. The CDR3 sequence is 16 residues long. CDR3 bases: TGTGCCAGCAGCTTAGGACCGGCGGGGGCTACCTATGGCTACACCTTC. This translates into CASSLGPAGATYGYTF.

V usage is TRBV28 and J usage is TRBJ1-3; maybe TRBD1 (6 bases). CDR1 is MDHEN, CDR2 SYDVKM, per germline. V lost 7 bases and J lost 2, with 18 bases in between. This CDR3 comprises 16 residues. The CDR3 sequence: CASTNPGQLPGNTIYF. DNA of the CDR3: TGTGCCAGCACAAATCCGGGACAACTTCCTGGAAACACCATATATTTT.

The chain has TRBV7-9 and TRBJ1-2; a possible D gene is TRBD1 (5 bases). V lost 4 bases and J 0 bases, leaving 15 bases between the germline ends. Germline lookup yields CDR1 SEHNR and CDR2 FQNEAQ (reference sequence). This CDR3 is 16 amino acids long. The CDR3 is CASSSNALTANYGYTF. Here the CDR3 DNA reads TGTGCCAGCAGCTCAAACGCGCTGACAGCTAACTATGGCTACACCTTC.

Ten or more counts support this clone. Other DNA sequences in this sample translate to the same CDR3. V usage is TRBV20-1 and J usage is TRBJ2-2; D is unclear. The CDR3 has 11 residues. Germline values: CDR1 DFQATT, CDR2 SNEGSKA (reference sequence). Trimming stripped 1 base from V and 5 bases from J, with 2 bases between. Here the CDR3 DNA reads TGCAGTGCTAGAGGAACCGGGGAGCTGTTTTTT. It specifies CSARGTGELFF.

The chain has TRBV9 and TRBJ1-1, with D possibly TRBD1 on 5 matching bases. V gave up 0 bases and J gave up 4 bases, with 10 bases separating them. This CDR3 comprises 14 residues. Looked up from germline, CDR1 is SGDLS and CDR2 is YYNGEE. The CDR3 is CASSVEGRLTEAFF. The CDR3 bases are TGTGCCAGCAGCGTAGAGGGACGGCTCACTGAAGCTTTCTTT.

The chain carries TRBV30 and TRBJ2-1, with unresolved D. The V end was cut by 5 bases, the J end by 9 bases, with 11 bases between. Per germline, CDR1 GTSNPN and CDR2 SVGIG (reference sequence). The CDR3 is made up of 11 amino acids. The CDR3 sequence: CAWDKEAEQFF. The CDR3 DNA follows: TGTGCCTGGGACAAAGAAGCTGAGCAGTTCTTC.

A word on this clone: A much larger clone lies one base from this, so it may be a read error. The sample holds other DNA sequences that translate to the same CDR3. J is TRBJ1-2 and V is TRBV7-2; TRBD1 matches 8 bases. V dropped 5 bases and J dropped 5; count of bases not matched to a gene: 4. Germline loops: CDR1 SGHTA, CDR2 FQGNSA. The CDR3 sequence is 13 residues long. CDR3 nucleotide sequence: TGTGCCAGCAGCCCCGGGACAGGATATGGCTACACCTTC. Translation: CASSPGTGYGYTF.

CDR3: CASSYPGGYGYTF. The CDR3 DNA is TGTGCCAGCAGTTACCCAGGGGGGTATGGCTACACCTTC. This chain uses TRBV6-5 with TRBJ1-2; 7 nucleotides line up with TRBD1. Germline CDR1 is MNHEY and CDR2 is SVGAGI. The CDR3 extends over 13 amino acids. The V segment lost 2 bases and the J segment 5 bases; nucleotides outside the gene matches: 2.

The chain employs TRBV5-4 and TRBJ2-5; D unresolved. Germline V CDR1 and CDR2: SGHNT, YYREEE (reference sequence). Trimming left V 0 bases short and J 13 bases short, with 13 bases between. CDR3 length: 12 amino acids. The CDR3 sequence: CASSLEGPKLYF. Here the CDR3 DNA reads TGTGCCAGCAGCTTGGAAGGGCCTAAGCTGTACTTC.

J is TRBJ2-7 and V is TRBV6-9, with 8 bases fitting TRBD2. Trimming took 3 bases from V and 0 from J; bases not matched to a gene: 7. The germline V gene encodes CDR1 MNHGY and CDR2 SVAAGI. The CDR3 loop spans 16 amino acids. The CDR3 DNA is TGTGCCAGCAGTTACCGCCCCGGGACTAGCTCCTACGAGCAGTACTTC. Translation gives CASSYRPGTSSYEQYF.

The chain carries TRBV2 and TRBJ1-4, with TRBD1 matching over 7 bases. J gave up 1 base and V 4 bases, and 6 bases lay outside the gene matches. The CDR3 consists of 16 residues. Germline V lookup: CDR1 SNHLY, CDR2 FYNNEI. DNA of the CDR3: TGTGCCAGCAGTGTACCGCAGGGGGGAACTAATGAAAAACTGTTTTTT. This gives the protein CASSVPQGGTNEKLFF.

The V and J genes are TRBV6-1 and TRBJ1-1, with 9 bases identical to TRBD1. CDR1 MNHNS and CDR2 SASEGT come from the germline V gene. Trimming took 7 bases from V and 4 from J; bases not matched to a gene: 7. This CDR3 contains 14 residues. DNA for the CDR3: TGTGCCAGCACTACCGGGACAGGGCTCACTGAAGCTTTCTTT. The encoded protein is CASTTGTGLTEAFF.

The chain couples TRBV19 to TRBJ1-1; D is ambiguous. The ends were cut back, 7 bases at V and 1 base at J, with 19 bases in the middle. The germline gives CDR1 LNHDA, CDR2 SQIVND (reference sequence). The CDR3 has 16 residues. For the CDR3, the DNA is TGTGCCAGTACCCCACACCGACCCCGAAGGAACACTGAAGCTTTCTTT. Amino acid sequence: CASTPHRPRRNTEAFF. The full variable domain, rest sourced from reference TRBV19 and TRBJ1-1, is DGGITQSPKYLFRKEGQNVTLSCEQNLNHDAMYWYRQDPGQGLRLIYYSQIVNDFQKGDIAEGYSVSREKKESFPLTVTSAQKNPTAFYLCASTPHRPRRNTEAFFGQGTRLTVV.

The rearrangement joins TRBV10-1 to TRBJ2-7, with TRBD1 matching 7 bases. Germline lookup yields CDR1 WNHNN and CDR2 SYGVQD (reference sequence). J gave up 3 bases and V 3 bases, and 8 bases lay outside the gene matches. This CDR3 spans 15 amino acids. The CDR3 DNA follows: TGCGCCAGCAGTGATACAGGGGTCAATCTCTACGAGCAGTACTTC. It is translated as CASSDTGVNLYEQYF.

The V and J genes are TRBV5-6 and TRBJ2-7, with 9 nucleotides matching TRBD1. There are 14 residues in the CDR3. V was pared by 7 bases and J by 2 bases, with 7 bases of the junction left unmatched. The germline gives CDR1 SGHDT, CDR2 YYEEEE. CDR3 nucleotide sequence: TGTGCCAGCTTTAGGACAGGGGCTCCCTACGAGCAGTACTTC. Amino acids: CASFRTGAPYEQYF.

The rearrangement joins TRBV10-3 to TRBJ2-1, with D perhaps given as TRBD1 or TRBD2 (5 bases each). The CDR3 length is 14 residues. V lost 3 bases, J lost 4 bases, and 10 bases lay in between. The germline CDR1 and CDR2 sequences are ENHRY and SYGVKD. DNA for the CDR3: TGTGCCATCAGTGACTTGGGACCTTACAATGAGCAGTTCTTC. It translates to CAISDLGPYNEQFF.

Points on this clone: The same CDR3 also results from other DNA sequences found in this sample. The V call is TRBV5-1, the J call TRBJ2-2; no firm D call. This CDR3 is 13 amino acids long. The germline gives CDR1 SGHRS, CDR2 YFSETQ. With 2 bases removed from V and 1 base from J, the gap between germline ends came to 3 bases. The CDR3 sequence is CASSFQNTGELFF. CDR3 DNA: TGCGCCAGCAGCTTCCAGAACACCGGGGAGCTGTTTTTT.

The rearrangement joins TRBV7-2 to TRBJ2-4, with 7 bases that match TRBD1. CDR3 size: 13 residues. The V gene's germline CDR1 is SGHTA and CDR2 FQGNSA. V trimming: 6 bases; J trimming: 7 bases; junction bases outside the gene matches: 6. The CDR3 nucleotides read TGTGCCAGCAGTACCGGGACAGTGAACATTCAGTACTTC. It codes for CASSTGTVNIQYF.

CDR3: CARSSVGQEGGQPQHF. CDR3 DNA sequence: TGTGCCAGAAGCTCTGTGGGACAGGAAGGTGGGCAGCCCCAGCATTTT. V and J are TRBV5-3 and TRBJ1-5; 8 bases map to TRBD1. Being an ORF, TRBV5-3 has a function that is uncertain. The CDR3 totals 16 residues. The ends lost 3 bases at V and 7 bases at J; junction bases unmatched: 12.